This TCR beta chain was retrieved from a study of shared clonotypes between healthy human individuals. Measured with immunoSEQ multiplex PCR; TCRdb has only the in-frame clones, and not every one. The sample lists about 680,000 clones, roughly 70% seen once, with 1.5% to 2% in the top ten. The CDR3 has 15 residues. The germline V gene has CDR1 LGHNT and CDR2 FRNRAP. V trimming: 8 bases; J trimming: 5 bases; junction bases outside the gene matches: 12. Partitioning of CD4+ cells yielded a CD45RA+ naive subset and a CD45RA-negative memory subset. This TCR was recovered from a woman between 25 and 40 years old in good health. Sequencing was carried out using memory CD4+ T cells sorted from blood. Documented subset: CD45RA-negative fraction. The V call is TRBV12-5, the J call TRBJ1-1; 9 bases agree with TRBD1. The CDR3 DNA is TGTGCTAGTCCCGGAACGGGACAGGGACAAACTGAAGCTTTCTTT. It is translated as CASPGTGQGQTEAFF.